This is a list of T cell receptor beta chains from one sample in a study of blood T cell repertoires in COVID-19. TCRdb's table, derived via immunoSEQ multiplex PCR, lists solely in-frame clones and lacks some. Among about 270,000 clones listed, roughly 90% were seen once. What was sequenced was PBMCs or T cells enriched from blood (not recorded which). The source is a woman in her forties with acute COVID-19. CDR3s include the opening cysteine and the closing phenylalanine or tryptophan. The D gene is left open where the match is weak. Clone sizes are given selectively: once, few, many, or a class where the clone is expanded.

d_call: TRBD2
v_call: TRBV11-2
clone_size: NA
j_call: TRBJ2-3
cdr3_nt: TGTGCCAGCAGGGCGACTAGCGGGGGGACAACAGATACGCAGTATTTT
cdr3_aa: CASRATSGGTTDTQYF

d_call: TRBD2
v_call: TRBV5-1
clone_size: few
j_call: TRBJ2-5
cdr3_nt: TGCGCCAGCAGAGGGGCTCTGGGACTAGCGTACGGAAGCCCGGAGACCCAGTACTTC
cdr3_aa: CASRGALGLAYGSPETQYF

d_call: NA
v_call: TRBV24-1
clone_size: NA
j_call: TRBJ1-3
cdr3_nt: TGTGCCACCAGTGGCAGGTCTGGAAACACCATATATTTT
cdr3_aa: CATSGRSGNTIYF

d_call: NA
v_call: TRBV5-1
clone_size: NA
j_call: TRBJ2-5
cdr3_nt: TGCGCCAGCAGCTTGTTGCCAGGATCCCAAGAGACCCAGTACTTC
cdr3_aa: CASSLLPGSQETQYF

d_call: TRBD2
v_call: TRBV27
clone_size: NA
j_call: TRBJ2-3
cdr3_nt: TGTGCCAGCTCGGGACTAGCGGGGGGGCCGAATACGCAGTATTTT
cdr3_aa: CASSGLAGGPNTQYF

d_call: TRBD1
v_call: TRBV7-9
clone_size: NA
j_call: TRBJ1-2
cdr3_nt: TGTGCCAGCAGCCCATTAACAGGGGGCGACGGCTACACCTTC
cdr3_aa: CASSPLTGGDGYTF

d_call: TRBD1
v_call: TRBV5-1
clone_size: once
j_call: TRBJ2-5
cdr3_nt: TGCGCCAGCAGCGGTTGGTCGAGGGACAGGTACCAAGAGACCCAGTACTTC
cdr3_aa: CASSGWSRDRYQETQYF

d_call: NA
v_call: TRBV30
clone_size: NA
j_call: TRBJ2-7
cdr3_nt: TGTGCCTGGAGTTTAAGTGGGGAGTATTCTAGGGAGCAGTACTTC
cdr3_aa: CAWSLSGEYSREQYF

d_call: NA
v_call: TRBV11-2
clone_size: NA
j_call: TRBJ1-1
cdr3_nt: TGTGCCAGCAGCTTAGTGACACAGTCTATGAACACTGAAGCTTTCTTT
cdr3_aa: CASSLVTQSMNTEAFF

d_call: NA
v_call: TRBV13
clone_size: NA
j_call: TRBJ2-3
cdr3_nt: TGTGCCAGCAGCTGGGGAGAGCGTAGAAGCACAGATACGCAGTATTTT
cdr3_aa: CASSWGERRSTDTQYF

d_call: NA
v_call: TRBV6-1
clone_size: NA
j_call: TRBJ2-1
cdr3_nt: TGTGCCAGCAGTGAAGCGCGGGGCAGAGGTTCGCAGTTCTTC
cdr3_aa: CASSEARGRGSQFF

d_call: NA
v_call: TRBV9
clone_size: NA
j_call: TRBJ2-7
cdr3_nt: TGTGCCAGCAGCGTAGGGGCTGACACCTACGAGCAGTACTTC
cdr3_aa: CASSVGADTYEQYF

d_call: TRBD1
v_call: TRBV28
clone_size: NA
j_call: TRBJ1-2
cdr3_nt: TGTGCCAGCAGTTTCACAGGGGGGCGCGTCTATGGCTACACCTTC
cdr3_aa: CASSFTGGRVYGYTF

d_call: NA
v_call: TRBV10-2
clone_size: NA
j_call: TRBJ1-4
cdr3_nt: TGCGCCAGCAAGGCGGCCCGTAATGAAAAACTGTTTTTT
cdr3_aa: CASKAARNEKLFF

d_call: NA
v_call: TRBV19
clone_size: NA
j_call: TRBJ2-5
cdr3_nt: TGTGCCAGTAGTATAGTCAGAGCCGGGCAAGAGACCCAGTACTTC
cdr3_aa: CASSIVRAGQETQYF

d_call: NA
v_call: TRBV15
clone_size: NA
j_call: TRBJ1-3
cdr3_nt: TGTGCCACCAGCAGAGATTGGAGACAGAGAAGCTCTGGAAACACCATATATTTT
cdr3_aa: CATSRDWRQRSSGNTIYF

d_call: NA
v_call: TRBV19
clone_size: NA
j_call: TRBJ1-1
cdr3_nt: TGTGCCAGTAGTTGGGGAGGTCCTGAAGCTTTCTTT
cdr3_aa: CASSWGGPEAFF

d_call: NA
v_call: TRBV6-5
clone_size: NA
j_call: TRBJ2-7
cdr3_nt: TGTGCCAGCAGGCCTAACTTACGGGGGAACGAGCAGTACTTC
cdr3_aa: CASRPNLRGNEQYF

d_call: TRBD1
v_call: TRBV7-3
clone_size: few
j_call: TRBJ2-3
cdr3_nt: TGTGCCAGCAGCAGGACAGGGATGGGGGATACGCAGTATTTT
cdr3_aa: CASSRTGMGDTQYF

d_call: NA
v_call: TRBV6-2/TRBV6-3
clone_size: NA
j_call: TRBJ2-2
cdr3_nt: TGTGCCAGCAGTTATTCCCGGGGGTCAAGGACCGGGGAGCTGTTTTTT
cdr3_aa: CASSYSRGSRTGELFF

d_call: TRBD1
v_call: TRBV4-1
clone_size: NA
j_call: TRBJ1-1
cdr3_nt: TGCGCCAGCAGCCCACCGGGACAGGTGTGGAGAATGAACACTGAAGCTTTCTTT
cdr3_aa: CASSPPGQVWRMNTEAFF

d_call: NA
v_call: TRBV6-5
clone_size: once
j_call: TRBJ1-5
cdr3_nt: TGTGCCAGCAGAACAGGGAATCAGCCCCAGCATTTT
cdr3_aa: CASRTGNQPQHF

d_call: NA
v_call: TRBV4-2
clone_size: once
j_call: TRBJ2-7
cdr3_nt: TGTGCCAGCAGCCCAACTACGACCTACGAGCAGTACTTC
cdr3_aa: CASSPTTTYEQYF

d_call: NA
v_call: TRBV15
clone_size: NA
j_call: TRBJ2-2
cdr3_nt: TGTGCCACGGGGAGCGGGCCAAACACCGGGGAGCTGTTTTTT
cdr3_aa: CATGSGPNTGELFF

d_call: TRBD1
v_call: TRBV5-1
clone_size: NA
j_call: TRBJ1-2
cdr3_nt: TGCGCCAGCAGCTTGGGGAAGGGGGCTTATGGCTACACCTTC
cdr3_aa: CASSLGKGAYGYTF

d_call: NA
v_call: TRBV2
clone_size: once
j_call: TRBJ1-5
cdr3_nt: TGTGCCAGCAGTGAAAGTGGGGGCTCGGATCAGCCCCAGCATTTT
cdr3_aa: CASSESGGSDQPQHF

d_call: TRBD2
v_call: TRBV7-2
clone_size: NA
j_call: TRBJ2-5
cdr3_nt: TGTGCCAGCAGCCTCCAAGTTAGCGGGAGTGGATGGGAGACCCAGTACTTC
cdr3_aa: CASSLQVSGSGWETQYF